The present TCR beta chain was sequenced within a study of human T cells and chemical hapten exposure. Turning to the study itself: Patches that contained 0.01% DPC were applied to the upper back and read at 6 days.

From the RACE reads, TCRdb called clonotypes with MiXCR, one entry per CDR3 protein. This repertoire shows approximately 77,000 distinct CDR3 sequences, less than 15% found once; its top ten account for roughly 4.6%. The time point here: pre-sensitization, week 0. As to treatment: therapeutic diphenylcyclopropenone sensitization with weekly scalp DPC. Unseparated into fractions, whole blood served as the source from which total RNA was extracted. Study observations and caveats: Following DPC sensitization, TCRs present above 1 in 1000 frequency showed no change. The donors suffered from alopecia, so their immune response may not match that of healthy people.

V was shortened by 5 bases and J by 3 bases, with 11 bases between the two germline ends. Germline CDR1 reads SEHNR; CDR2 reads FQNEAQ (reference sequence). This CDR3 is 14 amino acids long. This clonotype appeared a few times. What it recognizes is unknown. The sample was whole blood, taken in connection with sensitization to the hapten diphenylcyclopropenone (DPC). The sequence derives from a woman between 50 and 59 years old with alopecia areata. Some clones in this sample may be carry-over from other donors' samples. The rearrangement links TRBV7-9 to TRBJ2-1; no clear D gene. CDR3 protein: CASSPQTLYNEQFF. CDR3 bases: TGTGCCAGCAGCCCCCAGACTCTCTACAATGAGCAGTTCTTC.